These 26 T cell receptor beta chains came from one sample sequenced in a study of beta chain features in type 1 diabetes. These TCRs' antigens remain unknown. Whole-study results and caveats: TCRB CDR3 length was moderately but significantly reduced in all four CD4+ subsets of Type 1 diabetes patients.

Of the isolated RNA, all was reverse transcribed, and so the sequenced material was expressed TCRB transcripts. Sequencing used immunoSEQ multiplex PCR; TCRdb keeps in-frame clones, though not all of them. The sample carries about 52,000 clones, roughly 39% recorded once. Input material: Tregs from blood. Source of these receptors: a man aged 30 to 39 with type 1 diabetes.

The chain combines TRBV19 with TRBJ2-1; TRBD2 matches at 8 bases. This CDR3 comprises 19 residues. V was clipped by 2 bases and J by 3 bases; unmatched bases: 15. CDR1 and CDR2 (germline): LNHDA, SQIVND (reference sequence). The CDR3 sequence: CASSILGRLSGRDYNEQFF. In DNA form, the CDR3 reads TGTGCCAGTAGTATATTGGGTCGTTTAAGCGGGAGAGACTACAATGAGCAGTTCTTC.

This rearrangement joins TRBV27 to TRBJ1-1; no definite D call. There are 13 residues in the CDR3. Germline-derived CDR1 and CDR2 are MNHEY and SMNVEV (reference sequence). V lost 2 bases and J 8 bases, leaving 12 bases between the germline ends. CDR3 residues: CASSLAGPGEAFF. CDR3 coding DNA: TGTGCCAGCAGTTTAGCGGGCCCCGGCGAAGCTTTCTTT.

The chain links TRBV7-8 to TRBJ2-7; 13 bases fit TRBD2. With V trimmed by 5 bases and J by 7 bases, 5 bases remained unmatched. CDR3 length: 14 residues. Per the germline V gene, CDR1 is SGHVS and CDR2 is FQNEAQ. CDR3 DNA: TGTGCCAGCAGCGGCGGGACTAGCGGGATTGAGCAGTACTTC. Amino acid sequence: CASSGGTSGIEQYF.

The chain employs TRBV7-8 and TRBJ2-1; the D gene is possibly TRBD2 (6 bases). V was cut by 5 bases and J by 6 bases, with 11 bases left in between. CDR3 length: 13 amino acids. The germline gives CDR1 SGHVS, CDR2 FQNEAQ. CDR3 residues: CASSPLLANEQFF. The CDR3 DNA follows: TGTGCCAGCAGCCCCCTACTAGCCAATGAGCAGTTCTTC.

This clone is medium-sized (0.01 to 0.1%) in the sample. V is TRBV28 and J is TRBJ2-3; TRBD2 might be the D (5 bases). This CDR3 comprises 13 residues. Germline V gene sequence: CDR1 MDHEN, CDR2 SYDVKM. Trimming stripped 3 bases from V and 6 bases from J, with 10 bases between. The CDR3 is CASSFRSGDTQYF. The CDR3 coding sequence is TGTGCCAGCAGTTTCCGGAGCGGTGATACGCAGTATTTT.

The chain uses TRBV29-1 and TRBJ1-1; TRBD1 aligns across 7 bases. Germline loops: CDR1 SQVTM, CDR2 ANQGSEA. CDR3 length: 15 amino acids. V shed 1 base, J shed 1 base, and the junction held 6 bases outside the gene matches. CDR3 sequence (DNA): TGCAGCGTTGAAGGGGCAGGGGGTGCGAACACTGAAGCTTTCTTT. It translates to CSVEGAGGANTEAFF. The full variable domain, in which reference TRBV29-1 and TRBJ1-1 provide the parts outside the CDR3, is SAVISQKPSRDICQRGTSLTIQCQVDSQVTMMFWYRQQPGQSLTLIATANQGSEATYESGFVIDKFPISRPNLTFSTLTVSNMSPEDSSIYLCSVEGAGGANTEAFFGQGTRLTVV.

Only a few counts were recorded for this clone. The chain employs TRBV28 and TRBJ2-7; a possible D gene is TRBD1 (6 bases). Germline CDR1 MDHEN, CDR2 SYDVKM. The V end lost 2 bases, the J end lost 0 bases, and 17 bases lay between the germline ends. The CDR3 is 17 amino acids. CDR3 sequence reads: CASSLGYNRDNSYEQYF. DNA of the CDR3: TGTGCCAGCAGTTTAGGATACAACCGGGACAACTCCTACGAGCAGTACTTC.

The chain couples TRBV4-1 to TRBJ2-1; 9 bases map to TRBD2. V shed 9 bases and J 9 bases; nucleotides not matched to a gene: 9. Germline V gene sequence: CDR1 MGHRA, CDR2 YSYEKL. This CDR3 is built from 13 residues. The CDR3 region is CASRASGNLEQFF. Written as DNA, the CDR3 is TGCGCCAGTCGAGCTAGCGGGAATCTTGAGCAGTTCTTC.

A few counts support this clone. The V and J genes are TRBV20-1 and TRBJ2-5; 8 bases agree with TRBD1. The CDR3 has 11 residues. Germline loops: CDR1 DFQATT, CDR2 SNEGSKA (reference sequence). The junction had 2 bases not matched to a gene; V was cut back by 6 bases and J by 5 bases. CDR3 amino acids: CSAQGAETQYF. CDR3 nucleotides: TGCAGTGCCCAGGGGGCTGAGACCCAGTACTTC.

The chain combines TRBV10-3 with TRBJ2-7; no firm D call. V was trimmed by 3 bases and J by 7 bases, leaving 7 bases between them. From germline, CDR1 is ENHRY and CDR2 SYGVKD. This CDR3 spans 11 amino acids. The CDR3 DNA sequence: TGTGCCATCAGTGATAGTCGGGAGCAGTACTTC. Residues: CAISDSREQYF.

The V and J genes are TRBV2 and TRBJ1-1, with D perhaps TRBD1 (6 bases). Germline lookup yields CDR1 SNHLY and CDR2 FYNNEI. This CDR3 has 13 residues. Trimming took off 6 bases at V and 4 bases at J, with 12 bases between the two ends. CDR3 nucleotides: TGTGCCAGCAGAAATACAGGGAGCACTGAAGCTTTCTTT. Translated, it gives CASRNTGSTEAFF.

In DNA, the CDR3 is TGTGCCAGCAGCTCCCCGACTTTTCCCGAGACGCAGTATTTT. Protein product: CASSSPTFPETQYF. The J gene is TRBJ2-3, the V gene TRBV7-3; no firm D call. The CDR3 consists of 14 residues. The germline V gene encodes CDR1 SGHTA and CDR2 FQGTGA. V dropped 4 bases and J dropped 9 bases, with 17 bases sitting between them.

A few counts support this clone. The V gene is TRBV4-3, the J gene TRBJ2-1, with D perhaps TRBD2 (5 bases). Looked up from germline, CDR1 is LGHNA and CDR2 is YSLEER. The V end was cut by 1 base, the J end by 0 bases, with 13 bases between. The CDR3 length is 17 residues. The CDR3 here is CASSQGSSESSYNEQFF. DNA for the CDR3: TGCGCCAGCAGCCAAGGAAGTAGCGAGAGCTCCTACAATGAGCAGTTCTTC.

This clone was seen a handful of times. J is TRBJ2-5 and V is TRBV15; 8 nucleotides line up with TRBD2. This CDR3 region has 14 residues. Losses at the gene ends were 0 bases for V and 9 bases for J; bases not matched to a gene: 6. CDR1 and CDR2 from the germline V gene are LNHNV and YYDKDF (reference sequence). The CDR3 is CATSRDGRVTAQYF. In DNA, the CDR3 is TGTGCCACCAGCAGAGACGGGAGGGTGACGGCCCAGTACTTC. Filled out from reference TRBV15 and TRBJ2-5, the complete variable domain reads DAMVIQNPRYQVTQFGKPVTLSCSQTLNHNVMYWYQQKSSQAPKLLFHYYDKDFNNEADTPDNFQSRRPNTSFCFLDIRSPGLGDTAMYLCATSRDGRVTAQYFGPGTRLLVL.

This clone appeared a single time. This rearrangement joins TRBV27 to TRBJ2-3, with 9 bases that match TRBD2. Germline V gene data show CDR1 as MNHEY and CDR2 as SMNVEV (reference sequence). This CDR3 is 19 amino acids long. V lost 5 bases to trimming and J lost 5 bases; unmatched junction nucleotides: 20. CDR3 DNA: TGTGCCAGCAGTCCCCCCGGGGGAGCGGGAGGCGGGTGGAGAGATACGCAGTATTTT. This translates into CASSPPGGAGGGWRDTQYF.

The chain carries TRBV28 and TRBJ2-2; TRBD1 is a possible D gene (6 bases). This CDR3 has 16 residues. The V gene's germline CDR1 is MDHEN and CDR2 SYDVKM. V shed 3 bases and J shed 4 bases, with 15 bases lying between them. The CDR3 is CASSLVGAQFTGELFF. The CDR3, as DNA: TGTGCCAGCAGTTTGGTGGGGGCCCAGTTCACCGGGGAGCTGTTTTTT.

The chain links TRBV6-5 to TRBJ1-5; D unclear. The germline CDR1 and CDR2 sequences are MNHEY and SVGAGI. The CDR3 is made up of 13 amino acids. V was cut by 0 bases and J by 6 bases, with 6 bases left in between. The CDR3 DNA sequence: TGTGCCAGCAGTTACTCGAGACTTCAGCCCCAGCATTTT. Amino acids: CASSYSRLQPQHF.

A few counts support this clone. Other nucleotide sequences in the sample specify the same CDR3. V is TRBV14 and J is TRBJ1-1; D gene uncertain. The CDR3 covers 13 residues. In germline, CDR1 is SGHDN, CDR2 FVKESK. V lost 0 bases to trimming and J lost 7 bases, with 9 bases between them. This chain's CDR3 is CASSQDGGLEAFF. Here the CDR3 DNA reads TGTGCCAGCAGCCAAGATGGCGGCCTTGAAGCTTTCTTT.

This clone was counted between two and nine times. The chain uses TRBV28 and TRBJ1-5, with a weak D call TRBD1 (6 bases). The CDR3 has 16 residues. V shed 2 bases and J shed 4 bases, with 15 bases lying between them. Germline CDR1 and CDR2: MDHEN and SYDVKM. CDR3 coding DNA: TGTGCCAGCAGTTTACACGCGGGCAGGGGTAATCAGCCCCAGCATTTT. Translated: CASSLHAGRGNQPQHF.

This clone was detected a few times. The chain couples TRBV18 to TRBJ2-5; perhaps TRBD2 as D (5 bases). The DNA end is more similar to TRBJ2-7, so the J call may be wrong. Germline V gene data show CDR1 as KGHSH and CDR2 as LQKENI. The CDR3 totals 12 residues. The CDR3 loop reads CASSREKYEQYF. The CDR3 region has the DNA TGTGCCAGCTCCCGGGAAAAATACGAGCAGTACTTC.

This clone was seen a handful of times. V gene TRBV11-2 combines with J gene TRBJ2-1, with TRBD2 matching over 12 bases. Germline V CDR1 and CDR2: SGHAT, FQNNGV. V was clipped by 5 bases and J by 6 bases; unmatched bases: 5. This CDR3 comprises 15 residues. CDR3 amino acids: CASSRLAGESNEQFF. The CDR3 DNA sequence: TGTGCCAGCAGCCGACTAGCGGGAGAGTCCAATGAGCAGTTCTTC.

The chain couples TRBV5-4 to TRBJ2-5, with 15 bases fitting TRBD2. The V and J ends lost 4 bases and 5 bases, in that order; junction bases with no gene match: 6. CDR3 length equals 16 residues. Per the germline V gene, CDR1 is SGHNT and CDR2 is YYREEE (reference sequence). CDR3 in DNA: TGTGCCAGCAGCCCAGGGGGACTAGCGGGGGGCGAGACCCAGTACTTC. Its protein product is CASSPGGLAGGETQYF.

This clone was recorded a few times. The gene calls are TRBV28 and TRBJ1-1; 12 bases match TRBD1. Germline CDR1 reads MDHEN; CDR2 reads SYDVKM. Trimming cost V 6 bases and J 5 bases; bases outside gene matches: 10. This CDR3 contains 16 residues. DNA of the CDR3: TGTGCCAGCAGGCTACCGGGACAGGGGGCTTGGACTGAAGCTTTCTTT. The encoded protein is CASRLPGQGAWTEAFF.

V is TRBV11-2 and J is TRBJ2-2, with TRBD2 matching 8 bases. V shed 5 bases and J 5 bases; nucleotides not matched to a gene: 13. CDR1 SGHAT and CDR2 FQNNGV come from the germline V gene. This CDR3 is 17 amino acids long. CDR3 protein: CASSMTVGGGRTGELFF. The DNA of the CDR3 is TGTGCCAGCAGCATGACGGTGGGCGGGGGGCGGACCGGGGAGCTGTTTTTT. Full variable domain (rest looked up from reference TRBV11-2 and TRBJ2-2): EAGVAQSPRYKIIEKRQSVAFWCNPISGHATLYWYQQILGQGPKLLIQFQNNGVVDDSQLPKDRFSAERLKGVDSTLKIQPAKLEDSAVYLCASSMTVGGGRTGELFFGEGSRLTVL.

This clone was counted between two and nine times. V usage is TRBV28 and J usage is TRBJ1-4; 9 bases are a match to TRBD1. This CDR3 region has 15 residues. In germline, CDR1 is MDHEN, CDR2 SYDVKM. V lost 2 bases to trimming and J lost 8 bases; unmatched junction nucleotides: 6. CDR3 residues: CASSLPTGGREKLFF. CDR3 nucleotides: TGTGCCAGCAGTTTACCGACAGGGGGACGGGAAAAACTGTTTTTT. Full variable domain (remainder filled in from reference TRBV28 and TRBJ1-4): DVKVTQSSRYLVKRTGEKVFLECVQDMDHENMFWYRQDPGLGLRLIYFSYDVKMKEKGDIPEGYSVSREKKERFSLILESASTNQTSMYLCASSLPTGGREKLFFGSGTQLSVL.

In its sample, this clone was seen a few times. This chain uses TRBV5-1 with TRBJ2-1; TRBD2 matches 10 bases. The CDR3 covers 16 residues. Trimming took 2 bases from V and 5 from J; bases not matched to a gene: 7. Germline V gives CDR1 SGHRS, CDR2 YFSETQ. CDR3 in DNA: TGCGCCAGCAGCTTCGTAAGCGGGAGGGACAACAATGAGCAGTTCTTC. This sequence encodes CASSFVSGRDNNEQFF.